This TCR beta chain was captured in a study of cytomegalovirus exposure and HLA in healthy donors. About the research overall: As released early, the data held approximately 80 million unique TCRs from HLA-typed donors. Points from the study as a whole: Later analysis identified a missense DCLRE1C variant that was linked to TCR beta V- and J-gene trimming. An ancestry cluster, one associated with Asian ancestry, reportedly showed fewer N-insertions than the roughly 610-donor mean in a later analysis. In an earlier analysis, in approximately 570 donors, most V segments appeared productive either ~87% or ~30% of the time.

Regarding this clone: As yet, its antigen is unknown.

With 0 bases removed from V and 3 bases from J, the gap between germline ends came to 9 bases. The germline gives CDR1 SGDLS, CDR2 YYNGEE. CDR3 length: 14 amino acids. This PCR relied on a set of 60 Vbeta primers and 13 Jbeta primers. Assay used: immunoSEQ multiplex PCR; TCRdb lists only in-frame clones, some missing. The listing records some 110,000 clones. The sequenced sample consisted of PBMCs. This receptor was taken from a man between 18 and 35 years old in good health and CMV-seronegative. The V gene is TRBV9, the J gene TRBJ1-1; D gene ambiguous. The CDR3 DNA is TGTGCCAGCAGCGTAGGACTGAGGGACACTGAAGCTTTCTTT. This gives the protein CASSVGLRDTEAFF. Looking up the rest from reference TRBV9 and TRBJ1-1 gives the full variable domain: DSGVTQTPKHLITATGQRVTLRCSPRSGDLSVYWYQQSLDQGLQFLIQYYNGEERAKGNILERFSAQQFPDLHSELNLSSLELGDSALYFCASSVGLRDTEAFFGQGTRLTVV.